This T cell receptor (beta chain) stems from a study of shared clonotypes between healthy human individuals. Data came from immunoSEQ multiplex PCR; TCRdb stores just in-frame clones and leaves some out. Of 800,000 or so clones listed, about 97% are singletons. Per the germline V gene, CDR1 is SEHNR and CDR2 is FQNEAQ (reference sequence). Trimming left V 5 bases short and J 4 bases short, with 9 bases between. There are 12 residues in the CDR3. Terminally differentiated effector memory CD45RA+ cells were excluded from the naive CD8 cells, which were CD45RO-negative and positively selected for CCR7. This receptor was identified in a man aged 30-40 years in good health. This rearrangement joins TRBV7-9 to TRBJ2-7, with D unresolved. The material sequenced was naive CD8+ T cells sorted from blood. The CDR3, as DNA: TGTGCCAGCAGCCCTTCATGGTACGAGCAGTACTTC. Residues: CASSPSWYEQYF.